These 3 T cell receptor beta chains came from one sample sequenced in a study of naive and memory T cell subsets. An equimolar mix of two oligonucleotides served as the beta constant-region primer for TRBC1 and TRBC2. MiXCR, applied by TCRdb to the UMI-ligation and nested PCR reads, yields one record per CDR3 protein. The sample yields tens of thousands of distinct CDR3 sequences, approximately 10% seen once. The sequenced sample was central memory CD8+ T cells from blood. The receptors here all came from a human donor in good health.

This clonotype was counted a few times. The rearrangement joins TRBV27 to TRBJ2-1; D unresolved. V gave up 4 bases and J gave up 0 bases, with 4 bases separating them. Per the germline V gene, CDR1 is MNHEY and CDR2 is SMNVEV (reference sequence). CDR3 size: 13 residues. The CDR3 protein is CASSSRSYNEQFF. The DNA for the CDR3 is TGTGCCAGCAGTTCCCGCTCCTACAATGAGCAGTTCTTC.

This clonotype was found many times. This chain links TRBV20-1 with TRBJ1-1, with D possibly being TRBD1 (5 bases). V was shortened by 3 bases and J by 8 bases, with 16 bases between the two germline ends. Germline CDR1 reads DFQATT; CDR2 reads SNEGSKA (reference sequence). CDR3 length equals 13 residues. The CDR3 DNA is TGCAGTGCTAGCAAGTTAGACAGCCGAGAAGCTTTCTTT. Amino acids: CSASKLDSREAFF.

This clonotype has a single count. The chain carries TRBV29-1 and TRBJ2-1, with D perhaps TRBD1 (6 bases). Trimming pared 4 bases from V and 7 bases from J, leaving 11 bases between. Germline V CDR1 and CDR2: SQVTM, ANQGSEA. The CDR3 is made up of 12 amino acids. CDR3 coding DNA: TGCAGCGTTGGATTTACAGGGAATGAGCAGTTCTTC. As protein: CSVGFTGNEQFF.